This paragraph reports one T cell receptor (beta chain). Its target is not known. This CDR3 has 16 residues. The germline V gene encodes CDR1 LNHDA and CDR2 SQIVND (reference sequence). V was pared by 5 bases and J by 4 bases, with 19 bases between. Data came from immunoSEQ multiplex PCR; TCRdb stores just in-frame clones and leaves some out. The sample carries around 25,000 clones, about 85% recorded once. This entry comes from a study of tumor-infiltrating T cells and Merkel cell polyomavirus. Looking at the study overall: The study examined CD8+ T cells specific for the Merkel cell polyomavirus KLL epitope. Patients received varied, non-standardized chemotherapy, radiation and immunotherapies. Study findings and constraints: KLL-specific TRB repertoires were diverse and largely private. Tumors with about 5-120 versus 0-3 unique KLL-specific clonotypes showed a significant MCC-specific survival advantage.

All patients' tumors stained robustly positive for Merkel cell polyomavirus Large T antigen by immunohistochemistry. Included patients showed over 0.04% KLL-tetramer+ CD8+ T cells in blood and/or TIL. V gene TRBV19 combines with J gene TRBJ2-3; D is uncertain. This receptor was identified in a man aged 50 to 60 with Merkel cell carcinoma. Sequencing was carried out using lymph node tissue. Written as DNA, the CDR3 is TGTGCCAGTAGTGACGTCGCAGGCTGGGTCCCAGATACGCAGTATTTT. Encoded protein: CASSDVAGWVPDTQYF.